This T cell receptor beta chain was sequenced for a study of T cells in Graves' hyperthyroidism and ophthalmopathy. The study's findings and limits: Researchers found most expanded thyroid clonotypes above 0.001 in blood as well.

Exclusion criteria comprised uncontrolled infection, other autoimmune disease, pregnancy or lactation. TCR beta CDR3 regions were amplified from RNA. A first-round RT-PCR of the TCR CDR3 used the HTBI primer set. TCRdb processed the multiplex PCR reads anew with MiXCR; each CDR3 protein has one entry. The data show 330,000 or so distinct CDR3 sequences, roughly 19% seen once. This clonotype was recorded at least ten times. Its antigen remains unknown. The CDR3 sequence is 13 residues long. CDR1 and CDR2 (germline): MDHEN, SYDVKM. V lost 2 bases and J 4 bases, leaving 9 bases between the germline ends. The J gene is TRBJ2-7, the V gene TRBV28; D not resolved. Source material: blood. This TCR came from a man aged 50-60 years with Graves' ophthalmopathy. For the CDR3, the DNA is TGTGCCAGCAGTTTAGTGGCAAATTACGAGCAGTACTTC. This sequence encodes CASSLVANYEQYF.